Each of the 31 T cell receptor beta chains below was sequenced from the same sample in a study of T cells after posttransplantation cyclophosphamide. Treatment was busulfan-fludarabine conditioning, a marrow graft, and cyclophosphamide on days +3 and +4. Profiled with immunoSEQ multiplex PCR; TCRdb holds only in-frame clones, not every one. The sample carries under 50,000 clones, 90% recorded once. The sample in question was PBMCs, obtained 60 to 65 days after allogeneic stem cell transplant with posttransplant cyclophosphamide. These receptors were collected from a male patient in his sixties who received an allogeneic stem cell transplant from a related donor and was CMV-positive. Some T cells may originate from the graft donor.

This clone appeared a single time. The chain employs TRBV7-9 and TRBJ1-2; maybe TRBD1 (6 bases). Germline CDR1 reads SEHNR; CDR2 reads FQNEAQ (reference sequence). This CDR3 has 13 amino acids. Trimming removed 4 bases at V and 7 bases at J, with 13 bases between. The CDR3 loop reads CASSSPTGLGYTF. CDR3 coding DNA: TGTGCCAGCAGCTCGCCTACAGGGCTTGGCTACACCTTC.

The J gene is TRBJ1-5, the V gene TRBV5-4; D possibly corresponds to TRBD1 (5 bases). The CDR3 has 14 amino acids. CDR1 and CDR2 (germline): SGHNT, YYREEE (reference sequence). V dropped 1 base and J dropped 4 bases, with 9 bases sitting between them. CDR3 residues: CASSLNGGNQPQHF. The CDR3 coding sequence is TGTGCCAGCAGCTTGAACGGGGGGAATCAGCCCCAGCATTTT.

J is TRBJ1-5 and V is TRBV7-2; possible D gene TRBD1, 5 bases. V gave up 2 bases and J gave up 10 bases, with 15 bases separating them. The CDR3 is made up of 14 amino acids. The V gene's germline CDR1 is SGHTA and CDR2 FQGNSA. Here the CDR3 reads CASSLLPGSVPQHF. CDR3 bases: TGTGCCAGCAGCTTATTACCAGGGTCTGTACCCCAGCATTTT.

This clone was observed a single time. The rearrangement joins TRBV23-1 to TRBJ2-3, with D tentatively TRBD1 (5 bases). TRBV23-1 is labeled an ORF, and its function is uncertain. The CDR3 spans 14 residues. Trimming left V 0 bases short and J 8 bases short, with 12 bases between. The CDR3 reads CASSQSRAGRTQYF. The CDR3 DNA is TGCGCCAGCAGTCAATCCAGGGCTGGGCGTACGCAGTATTTT.

The V gene is TRBV25-1, the J gene TRBJ1-1, with D possibly being TRBD1 (6 bases). The V and J ends lost 5 bases and 1 base respectively, with 8 bases between them. Germline V gene data show CDR1 as MGHDK and CDR2 as SYGVNS. This CDR3 spans 13 amino acids. CDR3 sequence (DNA): TGTGCCAGCAGTAGGGACACGAACACTGAAGCTTTCTTT. Amino acids: CASSRDTNTEAFF.

The chain is built from TRBV27 and TRBJ1-1; TRBD1 aligns across 7 bases. V lost 2 bases to trimming and J lost 6 bases; unmatched junction nucleotides: 3. The CDR3 runs to 13 residues. The germline gives CDR1 MNHEY, CDR2 SMNVEV (reference sequence). The CDR3 protein is CASSLQQGAEAFF. The CDR3 nucleotides are TGTGCCAGCAGTTTACAGCAGGGGGCTGAAGCTTTCTTT.

The J gene is TRBJ1-2, the V gene TRBV27; 7 nucleotides align to TRBD1. There are 14 residues in the CDR3. Germline lookup yields CDR1 MNHEY and CDR2 SMNVEV (reference sequence). The junction had 10 bases not matched to a gene; V was cut back by 5 bases and J by 7 bases. The CDR3 nucleotides read TGTGCCAGCAGTCTGTACAGGGGCGATCGTGGCTACACCTTC. Its protein is CASSLYRGDRGYTF.

The chain combines TRBV5-1 with TRBJ2-7; 13 bases fit TRBD2. The V and J ends lost 6 bases and 0 bases, in that order; junction bases with no gene match: 6. The CDR3 is made up of 16 amino acids. Germline V gene sequence: CDR1 SGHRS, CDR2 YFSETQ. CDR3 loop: CASNSGTSGVSYEQYF. DNA for the CDR3: TGCGCCAGCAACTCTGGGACTAGCGGGGTCTCCTACGAGCAGTACTTC.

V and J are TRBV6-1 and TRBJ1-6, with D tentatively TRBD1 (6 bases). Trimming removed 3 bases from V and 8 bases from J, with 14 bases in between. This CDR3 comprises 15 residues. Germline V CDR1 and CDR2: MNHNS, SASEGT. The CDR3 spells CASSDLGGQYSPLHF. The CDR3 coding sequence is TGTGCCAGCAGTGATTTAGGGGGTCAATATTCACCCCTCCACTTT.

The CDR3 DNA follows: TGTGCCAGCACTCTGGGACAGGGGAATTCACCCCTCCACTTT. Amino acids: CASTLGQGNSPLHF. The genes are TRBV6-6 and TRBJ1-6; 10 nucleotides agree with TRBD1. The V gene's germline CDR1 is MNHNY and CDR2 SVGAGI (reference sequence). Trimming removed 7 bases from V and 7 bases from J; junction bases left unmatched: 4. CDR3 length: 14 residues.

CDR3 nucleotides: TGTGCCACCAGGGAAAGGGGAGGCCAAGAGACCCAGTACTTC. Its translation is CATRERGGQETQYF. The gene calls are TRBV6-1 and TRBJ2-5; perhaps TRBD2 as D (6 bases). Germline V lookup: CDR1 MNHNS, CDR2 SASEGT. The CDR3 spans 14 residues. Between the trimmed V and J ends, which lost 10 bases and 1 base, there was a span of 16 bases.

This chain connects TRBV4-2 to TRBJ2-1; 9 nucleotides line up with TRBD2. Germline V CDR1 and CDR2: LGHNA, YNFKEQ. Germline trimming cut 0 bases from V and 9 bases from J; bases unmatched to any gene: 9. The CDR3 length is 16 residues. CDR3 sequence reads: CASSQDSGGPRAEQFF. Written as DNA, the CDR3 is TGTGCCAGCAGCCAAGACAGCGGGGGGCCGAGGGCTGAGCAGTTCTTC.

Comments on this clone: Other DNA sequences in the same sample also yield this CDR3. Here the CDR3 reads CASSQEGSRGGSYNSPLHF. CDR3 nucleotide sequence: TGCGCCAGCAGCCAAGAGGGGTCCCGTGGAGGCTCCTATAATTCACCCCTCCACTTT. V is TRBV4-1 and J is TRBJ1-6; no clear D. Germline-derived CDR1 and CDR2 are MGHRA and YSYEKL. The CDR3 spans 19 residues. Trimming cost V 0 bases and J 0 bases, with 15 bases left between them.

As DNA, the CDR3 is TGTGCCAGCAGCGTAGGGGGCGGTCACAACACCGGGGAGCTGTTTTTT. Protein product: CASSVGGGHNTGELFF. The rearrangement joins TRBV9 to TRBJ2-2; D possibly corresponds to TRBD1 (5 bases). Looked up from germline, CDR1 is SGDLS and CDR2 is YYNGEE. Deletions cut 0 bases from V and 2 bases from J, with 11 bases between. This CDR3 has 16 amino acids.

The gene calls are TRBV11-2 and TRBJ2-3; TRBD2 matches 9 bases. The germline CDR1 and CDR2 sequences are SGHAT and FQNNGV. J was trimmed by 7 bases and V by 2 bases; bases with no gene match: 10. The CDR3 has 16 amino acids. Written as DNA, the CDR3 is TGTGCCAGCAGCTTAACCGGACTAGCGATTTCATATACGCAGTATTTT. The encoded protein is CASSLTGLAISYTQYF.

This chain connects TRBV4-1 to TRBJ2-6; D remains ambiguous. CDR1 is MGHRA and CDR2 is YSYEKL in the germline V gene. The CDR3 runs to 16 residues. V lost 1 base, J lost 4 bases, and 11 bases lay in between. CDR3 nucleotide sequence: TGCGCCAGCAGCCAAGGCGGTTTGACCGGGGCCAACGTCCTGACTTTC. Translation gives CASSQGGLTGANVLTF.

The chain joins TRBV6-4 to TRBJ1-5; tentatively, D is TRBD1 (6 bases). The CDR3 runs to 18 residues. V lost 4 bases and J lost 0, with 19 bases in between. Germline lookup yields CDR1 MRHNA and CDR2 SNTAGT. In DNA, the CDR3 is TGTGCCAGCAGTGGAGGAAGACAGGCGAGATATAGCAATCAGCCCCAGCATTTT. As protein: CASSGGRQARYSNQPQHF.

The gene calls are TRBV7-9 and TRBJ1-2, with 9 positions matching TRBD1. The CDR3 is 15 residues long. Germline V gene sequence: CDR1 SEHNR, CDR2 FQNEAQ (reference sequence). V shed 4 bases and J 0 bases; nucleotides not matched to a gene: 3. The CDR3: CASSSRQGANYGYTF. DNA of the CDR3: TGTGCCAGCAGCTCAAGACAGGGGGCTAACTATGGCTACACCTTC.

This chain links TRBV19 with TRBJ1-2; 8 bases are shared with TRBD1. Germline V gene data show CDR1 as LNHDA and CDR2 as SQIVND (reference sequence). This CDR3 has 14 amino acids. With V trimmed by 6 bases and J by 7 bases, 10 bases remained unmatched. This CDR3 reads CASRIDRGSSGYTF. CDR3 coding DNA: TGTGCCAGTAGGATCGACAGGGGTTCGAGTGGCTACACCTTC.

The J gene is TRBJ2-7, the V gene TRBV7-2, with 8 bases that match TRBD1. This CDR3 is built from 16 residues. V was clipped by 5 bases and J by 2 bases; unmatched bases: 11. CDR1 is SGHTA, CDR2 FQGNSA, per germline. DNA of the CDR3: TGTGCCAGCAGCCCCTCGAAGGACAGGGCAGCCTACGAGCAGTACGTC. It translates to CASSPSKDRAAYEQYV.

This chain links TRBV2 with TRBJ2-5; weak D call: TRBD1 (5 bases). The CDR3 totals 13 residues. V was cut by 4 bases and J by 1 base, with 7 bases left in between. Per germline, CDR1 SNHLY and CDR2 FYNNEI. The CDR3 DNA follows: TGTGCCAGCAGTGGGGGCCGCCAAGAGACCCAGTACTTC. This sequence encodes CASSGGRQETQYF.

The rearrangement joins TRBV20-1 to TRBJ2-7; no reliable D call. The ends were cut back, 7 bases at V and 4 bases at J, with 11 bases in the middle. Per germline, CDR1 DFQATT and CDR2 SNEGSKA (reference sequence). This CDR3 is 11 amino acids long. The CDR3 DNA is TGCAGTGGCGGTGGTAGGTACGAGCAGTACTTC. It yields the protein CSGGGRYEQYF.

V usage is TRBV6-1 and J usage is TRBJ1-1, with 7 bases aligning to TRBD1. Germline loops: CDR1 MNHNS, CDR2 SASEGT. The V segment lost 4 bases and the J segment 8 bases; nucleotides outside the gene matches: 10. The CDR3 has 14 amino acids. The CDR3 region is CASSVRTGTLEAFF. The CDR3 bases are TGTGCCAGCAGTGTTAGGACAGGCACCTTAGAAGCTTTCTTT.

The CDR3 sequence is CASNRGGRSTDTQYF. The DNA of the CDR3 is TGTGCCAGCAACAGGGGGGGGAGGTCCACAGATACGCAGTATTTT. The rearrangement links TRBV6-5 to TRBJ2-3; D may be TRBD1 (8 bases). Trimming removed 7 bases from V and 2 bases from J, with 16 bases in between. The CDR3 is made up of 15 amino acids. CDR1 and CDR2 from the germline V gene are MNHEY and SVGAGI.

This clone was recorded only once. The chain carries TRBV11-2 and TRBJ1-1; maybe TRBD1 (5 bases). This CDR3 is 13 amino acids long. Trimming pared 0 bases from V and 7 bases from J, leaving 9 bases between. From germline, CDR1 is SGHAT and CDR2 FQNNGV. The CDR3 sequence is CASSLDLGLEAFF. The CDR3 DNA reads TGTGCCAGCAGCTTAGATCTGGGGCTTGAAGCTTTCTTT.

The genes are TRBV5-1 and TRBJ1-1; D not resolved. The CDR3 runs to 14 residues. The germline V gene has CDR1 SGHRS and CDR2 YFSETQ. Between the trimmed V and J ends, which lost 0 bases and 3 bases, there was a span of 9 bases. Written as DNA, the CDR3 is TGCGCCAGCAGCTTGGACGCGGTGGACACTGAAGCTTTCTTT. This codes for CASSLDAVDTEAFF.

This chain links TRBV5-1 with TRBJ2-3; 9 bases match TRBD2. The V gene end was trimmed by 0 bases and the J gene end by 3 bases; junction bases not matched to a gene: 11. The CDR3 is 18 amino acids. Per the germline V gene, CDR1 is SGHRS and CDR2 is YFSETQ. This CDR3 is CASSLGSGGDLLTDTQYF. Here the CDR3 DNA reads TGCGCCAGCAGCTTGGGTAGCGGGGGAGACCTTTTGACAGATACGCAGTATTTT.

The rearrangement joins TRBV9 to TRBJ2-5; no reliable D call. V was shortened by 0 bases and J by 5 bases, with 8 bases between the two germline ends. Germline assignment: CDR1 SGDLS and CDR2 YYNGEE. The CDR3 runs to 13 residues. In DNA form, the CDR3 reads TGTGCCAGCAGCGTAGGTCCGGAGGAGACCCAGTACTTC. Its protein is CASSVGPEETQYF.

This chain uses TRBV4-2 with TRBJ2-5, with 8 bases fitting TRBD2. V was clipped by 3 bases and J by 1 base; unmatched bases: 4. The CDR3 loop spans 15 amino acids. Germline CDR1 LGHNA, CDR2 YNFKEQ. DNA of the CDR3: TGTGCCAGCAGCCATGGTAGCGGGACCCAAGAGACCCAGTACTTC. Protein: CASSHGSGTQETQYF.

This chain connects TRBV5-1 to TRBJ2-1, with 12 bases that match TRBD2. Trimming cost V 4 bases and J 8 bases; bases outside gene matches: 7. Per germline, CDR1 SGHRS and CDR2 YFSETQ. The CDR3 loop spans 15 amino acids. The CDR3 loop reads CASSASSGGVYEQFF. The CDR3 DNA reads TGCGCCAGCAGCGCTTCTAGCGGGGGGGTGTATGAGCAGTTCTTC.

J is TRBJ1-3 and V is TRBV19; 8 bases match TRBD1. The ends lost 9 bases at V and 11 bases at J; junction bases unmatched: 12. The CDR3 has 13 amino acids. The germline V gene has CDR1 LNHDA and CDR2 SQIVND (reference sequence). Here the CDR3 reads CASKRDRSKAIYF. Written as DNA, the CDR3 is TGTGCCAGCAAAAGGGACAGGTCTAAGGCCATATATTTT.